Shown below are 29 T cell receptor beta chains from a single sample sequenced in a study of blood T cell repertoires in COVID-19. Measured with immunoSEQ multiplex PCR; TCRdb has only the in-frame clones, and not every one. The sample gives roughly 700,000 clones, about 90% of which show up once; under 0.3% is in the top ten. The material sequenced was peripheral blood. The receptors here all came from a woman under 30 with acute or convalescent COVID-19.

This clone was seen once. The chain has TRBV4-1 and TRBJ1-1; 9 positions agree with TRBD1. The V gene's germline CDR1 is MGHRA and CDR2 YSYEKL. The CDR3 spans 17 residues. V lost 4 bases to trimming and J lost 4 bases; unmatched junction nucleotides: 13. This CDR3 reads CASSLYNYRGRVTEAFF. As DNA, the CDR3 is TGCGCCAGCAGCCTCTACAACTACAGGGGGCGCGTCACTGAAGCTTTCTTT.

V and J are TRBV27 and TRBJ1-2; 8 bases map to TRBD1. Germline V lookup: CDR1 MNHEY, CDR2 SMNVEV (reference sequence). V trimming: 2 bases; J trimming: 5 bases; junction bases outside the gene matches: 4. The CDR3 has 14 amino acids. The CDR3 DNA is TGTGCCAGCAGTTTAGGGACAGGCCCGTATGGCTACACCTTC. As protein: CASSLGTGPYGYTF.

This chain connects TRBV15 to TRBJ1-6, with 8 bases matching TRBD1. Germline V gene sequence: CDR1 LNHNV, CDR2 YYDKDF (reference sequence). This CDR3 is 18 amino acids long. Trimming at V came to 9 bases and at J to 0 bases, leaving 13 bases not matched to a gene. For the CDR3, the DNA is TGTGCCACTGACGTGGGACAGGCTTACAGCTCCTATAATTCACCCCTCCACTTT. Residues: CATDVGQAYSSYNSPLHF.

The V gene is TRBV29-1, the J gene TRBJ1-1; unclear D gene. Between the trimmed V and J ends, which lost 0 bases and 1 base, there was a span of 9 bases. Germline V CDR1 and CDR2: SQVTM, ANQGSEA. The CDR3 runs to 14 residues. The DNA of the CDR3 is TGCAGCGTTGAAGATCCGCGAGCGAACACTGAAGCTTTCTTT. Its protein is CSVEDPRANTEAFF.

This chain uses TRBV24-1 with TRBJ1-2, with 9 bases that match TRBD1. The CDR3 loop spans 17 amino acids. V gave up 5 bases and J gave up 5 bases; unmatched junction bases: 14. Looked up from germline, CDR1 is KGHDR and CDR2 is SFDVKD. DNA of the CDR3: TGTGCCACCAGTGGGAGTGGTGAGACAGGGGGACTATATGGCTACACCTTC. Translating gives CATSGSGETGGLYGYTF.

This chain joins TRBV5-3 and TRBJ2-1, with 7 positions matching TRBD2. TRBV5-3 is an open reading frame whose function is uncertain. This CDR3 comprises 18 residues. The junction had 16 bases not matched to a gene; V was cut back by 4 bases and J by 3 bases. The chain's CDR3 is CARSQPAISSGIYNEQFF. CDR3 sequence (DNA): TGTGCCAGAAGCCAACCGGCCATTTCTAGCGGTATCTACAATGAGCAGTTCTTC.

This clone came up once. The chain joins TRBV5-1 to TRBJ1-1, with D possibly TRBD1 on 6 matching bases. The V end lost 3 bases, the J end lost 5 bases, and 8 bases lay between the germline ends. The V gene's germline CDR1 is SGHRS and CDR2 YFSETQ. The CDR3 spans 12 residues. DNA for the CDR3: TGCGCCAGCAGCTCGACAGGTACTGAAGCTTTCTTT. Encoded protein: CASSSTGTEAFF.

The chain couples TRBV7-2 to TRBJ1-5; 10 nucleotides match TRBD1. This CDR3 comprises 15 residues. The germline CDR1 and CDR2 sequences are SGHTA and FQGNSA. V dropped 3 bases and J dropped 12; count of bases not matched to a gene: 11. CDR3 region: CASSLGRQGAMIQHF. For the CDR3, the DNA is TGTGCCAGCAGCTTGGGGAGACAGGGGGCAATGATCCAGCATTTT.

This clone appeared once. The genes are TRBV5-1 and TRBJ2-7; D perhaps matches TRBD2 (6 bases). The CDR3 is 14 residues long. Trimming took off 3 bases at V and 1 base at J, with 11 bases between the two ends. CDR1 is SGHRS, CDR2 YFSETQ, per germline. This chain's CDR3 is CASSSLAESYEQYF. Here the CDR3 DNA reads TGCGCCAGCAGCTCATTAGCGGAATCCTACGAGCAGTACTTC.

This sequence joins TRBV6-1 and TRBJ1-2; D unresolved. Per germline, CDR1 MNHNS and CDR2 SASEGT. The V and J ends lost 1 base and 3 bases respectively, with 12 bases between them. The CDR3 has 15 amino acids. The CDR3 spells CASSEGGSADYGYTF. The DNA of the CDR3 is TGTGCCAGCAGTGAAGGAGGGAGCGCTGACTATGGCTACACCTTC.

This clone showed up just once. The chain carries TRBV4-1 and TRBJ2-7; TRBD2 matches at 9 bases. The CDR3 extends over 18 amino acids. V was clipped by 5 bases and J by 5 bases; unmatched bases: 19. Per germline, CDR1 MGHRA and CDR2 YSYEKL. The CDR3 region has the DNA TGCGCCAGCAGCTTCGTATTGGGTGGCGGGGGGGTCTGGGACGAGCAGTACTTC. It is translated as CASSFVLGGGGVWDEQYF.

The rearrangement uses TRBV19 and TRBJ1-5; 9 positions agree with TRBD1. CDR1 and CDR2 (germline): LNHDA, SQIVND (reference sequence). The CDR3 is made up of 17 amino acids. Trimming at V came to 4 bases and at J to 0 bases, leaving 7 bases not matched to a gene. CDR3 protein: CASSTRRQGVSNQPQHF. The DNA of the CDR3 is TGTGCCAGTAGTACTAGACGACAGGGGGTTAGCAATCAGCCCCAGCATTTT.

This sequence joins TRBV3-1 (or the pseudogene TRBV3-2) and TRBJ1-2; 8 nucleotides line up with TRBD1. The CDR3 contains 13 residues. The V gene's germline CDR1 is LGHDT and CDR2 YNNKEL (reference sequence). The V gene end was trimmed by 3 bases and the J gene end by 6 bases; junction bases not matched to a gene: 3. The CDR3 reads CASSQTGVNGYTF. The CDR3 DNA reads as TGTGCCAGCAGCCAGACAGGGGTGAATGGCTACACCTTC.

V gene TRBV5-6 combines with J gene TRBJ2-5; 14 bases line up with TRBD2. J gave up 5 bases and V 2 bases, and 8 bases lay outside the gene matches. The CDR3 runs to 17 residues. Germline-derived CDR1 and CDR2 are SGHDT and YYEEEE. CDR3: CASSFGLAGGAGETQYF. CDR3 DNA sequence: TGTGCCAGCAGCTTCGGACTAGCGGGGGGTGCCGGGGAGACCCAGTACTTC.

As DNA, the CDR3 is TGTGCCAGCAGCGACTTTGGGGGGGGACAGGGAGGCTATGGCTACACCTTC. Translation gives CASSDFGGGQGGYGYTF. This sequence joins TRBV2 and TRBJ1-2; 9 bases align to TRBD1. The V and J ends lost 6 bases and 4 bases, in that order; junction bases with no gene match: 15. Per germline, CDR1 SNHLY and CDR2 FYNNEI. This CDR3 contains 17 residues.

The CDR3 coding sequence is TGTGCCAGCAGCCGAAGCGGGGAGGTAGGGGAGCTGTTTTTT. Protein product: CASSRSGEVGELFF. V and J are TRBV3-1 (or the pseudogene TRBV3-2) and TRBJ2-2; TRBD2 aligns across 7 bases. The ends lost 4 bases at V and 8 bases at J; junction bases unmatched: 7. Germline V CDR1 and CDR2: LGHDT, YNNKEL (reference sequence). The CDR3 spans 14 residues.

V gene TRBV20-1 combines with J gene TRBJ1-2, with D unresolved. The CDR3 loop spans 10 amino acids. Looked up from germline, CDR1 is DFQATT and CDR2 is SNEGSKA (reference sequence). Trimming took off 7 bases at V and 3 bases at J, with 6 bases between the two ends. CDR3 amino acids: CSVPDYGYTF. CDR3 in DNA: TGCAGTGTCCCCGACTATGGCTACACCTTC.

The chain joins TRBV7-3 to TRBJ2-1; 11 bases line up with TRBD2. The CDR3 runs 15 residues. Trimming at V came to 2 bases and at J to 7 bases, leaving 4 bases not matched to a gene. Germline V CDR1 and CDR2: SGHTA, FQGTGA. The CDR3 nucleotides are TGTGCCAGCAGCTTACTAGCGGGGGGCATAAATGAGCAGTTCTTC. Translation gives CASSLLAGGINEQFF.

The V gene is TRBV6-5, the J gene TRBJ2-1; D may be TRBD1 (8 bases). The CDR3 is made up of 14 amino acids. V was pared by 11 bases and J by 3 bases, with 17 bases between. CDR1 MNHEY and CDR2 SVGAGI come from the germline V gene. In DNA form, the CDR3 reads TGTGCCGGAACAGGGGGGGCTTTCTACAATGAGCAGTTCTTC. Protein: CAGTGGAFYNEQFF.

This chain joins TRBV18 and TRBJ2-3; 9 bases map to TRBD2. V dropped 3 bases and J dropped 6; count of bases not matched to a gene: 4. The CDR3 is 14 residues long. The germline CDR1 and CDR2 sequences are KGHSH and LQKENI. The CDR3 DNA follows: TGTGCCAGCTCACCCGAAGCGGGGGGCGATACGCAGTATTTT. Encoded protein: CASSPEAGGDTQYF.

The chain combines TRBV7-3 with TRBJ1-2, with 10 bases matching TRBD1. Per germline, CDR1 SGHTA and CDR2 FQGTGA. Trimming cost V 5 bases and J 6 bases; bases outside gene matches: 9. This CDR3 has 15 residues. The CDR3 nucleotides are TGTGCCAGCAGCCCGAGAGGGACAGGGGACAATGGCTACACCTTC. Translated, it gives CASSPRGTGDNGYTF.

V usage is TRBV27 and J usage is TRBJ2-5; TRBD2 agrees at 9 bases. Germline V gene data show CDR1 as MNHEY and CDR2 as SMNVEV (reference sequence). V trimming: 2 bases; J trimming: 9 bases; junction bases outside the gene matches: 7. There are 14 residues in the CDR3. CDR3: CASSLLASGAAQYF. The CDR3 nucleotides read TGTGCCAGCAGTTTACTGGCTAGCGGGGCGGCCCAGTACTTC.

This chain uses TRBV3-1 (or the pseudogene TRBV3-2) with TRBJ2-2, with TRBD1 identical over 9 bases. This CDR3 contains 16 residues. V trimming: 4 bases; J trimming: 5 bases; junction bases outside the gene matches: 8. Germline V gene data show CDR1 as LGHDT and CDR2 as YNNKEL (reference sequence). The CDR3 region is CASSREGQGVTGELFF. As DNA, the CDR3 is TGTGCCAGCAGCCGCGAGGGACAGGGAGTAACCGGGGAGCTGTTTTTT.

The chain couples TRBV14 to TRBJ1-2; 9 nucleotides line up with TRBD1. Germline loops: CDR1 SGHDN, CDR2 FVKESK. Trimming cost V 1 base and J 8 bases; bases outside gene matches: 11. The CDR3 spans 16 residues. The CDR3 nucleotides are TGTGCCAGCAGCCAAGTAGGTGGACAGGGGATAATCGGCTACACCTTC. This translates into CASSQVGGQGIIGYTF.

This rearrangement joins TRBV24-1 to TRBJ2-1, with 8 bases lining up with TRBD1. With V trimmed by 4 bases and J by 6 bases, 10 bases remained unmatched. The CDR3 is 16 amino acids. Germline V lookup: CDR1 KGHDR, CDR2 SFDVKD. The CDR3 nucleotides read TGTGCCACCAGTGACTATGGACAGGGCGTGGGCAATGAGCAGTTCTTC. Protein: CATSDYGQGVGNEQFF.

The rearrangement joins TRBV19 to TRBJ1-6; the D gene is possibly TRBD1 (6 bases). Trimming removed 1 base at V and 8 bases at J, with 9 bases between. The germline gives CDR1 LNHDA, CDR2 SQIVND (reference sequence). The CDR3 covers 14 residues. In DNA form, the CDR3 reads TGTGCCAGTAGTATAGGGACAGAATATTCACCCCTCCACTTT. Its translation is CASSIGTEYSPLHF. Full variable domain (missing parts from reference TRBV19 and TRBJ1-6): DGGITQSPKYLFRKEGQNVTLSCEQNLNHDAMYWYRQDPGQGLRLIYYSQIVNDFQKGDIAEGYSVSREKKESFPLTVTSAQKNPTAFYLCASSIGTEYSPLHFGNGTRLTVT.

The gene calls are TRBV7-7 and TRBJ1-6; D not resolved. This CDR3 is 19 amino acids long. Germline CDR1 SSHAT, CDR2 FNYEAQ (reference sequence). V was cut by 3 bases and J by 0 bases, with 18 bases left in between. CDR3 bases: TGTGCCAGCAGCTTCGCCGGCAAATTGGGAGCCTCCTATAATTCACCCCTCCACTTT. Its protein product is CASSFAGKLGASYNSPLHF.

The chain is built from TRBV15 and TRBJ1-5; TRBD1 aligns across 8 bases. The CDR3 runs 16 residues. Germline loops: CDR1 LNHNV, CDR2 YYDKDF (reference sequence). Trimming took 1 base from V and 4 from J; bases not matched to a gene: 6. CDR3 sequence reads: CATSRVLGQVNQPQHF. The CDR3 nucleotides read TGTGCCACCAGCAGAGTTCTGGGACAGGTAAATCAGCCCCAGCATTTT.

This clone was picked up a small number of times. The chain couples TRBV4-1 to TRBJ1-2; D gene ambiguous. This CDR3 has 15 residues. Trimming removed 3 bases from V and 5 bases from J, with 16 bases in between. The germline CDR1 and CDR2 sequences are MGHRA and YSYEKL. CDR3 in DNA: TGCGCCAGCAGCCACGTGGGCAAAGGAAGGTATGGCTACACCTTC. Translated: CASSHVGKGRYGYTF.